This TCR beta chain was sequenced in a study of blood T cell repertoires in COVID-19. Clones were sequenced by immunoSEQ multiplex PCR, and TCRdb holds only the in-frame ones, with some missing. The profile covers some 120,000 clones, with approximately 80% appearing a single time and around 10% taken by the ten largest. Germline-derived CDR1 and CDR2 are LGHNA and YSLEER. The CDR3 has 16 amino acids. The germline V and J ends were trimmed by 2 bases and 1 base, with 13 bases remaining between them. The chain couples TRBV4-3 to TRBJ2-3; maybe TRBD2 (6 bases). Source material: peripheral blood. The TCR originated in a human donor in a cohort sampled during active COVID-19. The chain's CDR3 is CASSQFSSVGTDTQYF. CDR3 in DNA: TGCGCCAGCAGCCAATTCTCTAGCGTAGGCACAGATACGCAGTATTTT.